Detailed here is one T cell receptor beta chain. Its target is not known. Germline CDR1 is SGHNT and CDR2 is YYREEE (reference sequence). V lost 5 bases to trimming and J lost 3 bases; unmatched junction nucleotides: 8. CDR3 length equals 15 residues. The source of the sample is a study of T cell repertoires in cytomegalovirus infection. Each CDR3 protein gets one entry after TCRdb re-called the reads with MiXCR. The data show about 890,000 distinct CDR3 sequences, with around 30% seen just once and over 12% held by the top ten. The sequences come from cultured CD8+ T cells from PBMCs, collected from culture after CMV antigen stimulation. This rearrangement joins TRBV5-4 to TRBJ2-1; 7 nucleotides align to TRBD2. The sequence came from a human donor in good health (CMV status not recorded). Some clones in this sample may be carry-over from other donors' samples. CDR3 bases: TGTGCCAGCAGTTATGGCGCGGGGGACTACAATGAGCAGTTCTTC. It translates to CASSYGAGDYNEQFF. Supplemented by reference TRBV5-4 and TRBJ2-1, the full variable domain reads ETGVTQSPTHLIKTRGQQVTLRCSSQSGHNTVSWYQQALGQGPQFIFQYYREEENGRGNFPPRFSGLQFPNYSSELNVNALELDDSALYLCASSYGAGDYNEQFFGPGTRLTVL.